This TCR beta chain was profiled in a study of vaccination effects on CD4 cells after COVID-19. General observations from the study: The study dataset contains few convalescent patients and includes no early post-infection timepoints.

With the ViraFEST assay, the study expanded antigen-specific CD4+ T cells using viral peptide pools, then sequenced them. Once cultured for under 11 days, the cells underwent separation to obtain CD4+ T cells. In culture with 10 IU/ml IL-2 and around 10 ug/ml peptides, PBMC were grown at 1.5 million to 2 million per well. Sequenced by immunoSEQ multiplex PCR; TCRdb stores in-frame clones only, minus some. Of tens of thousands of clones listed, about 73% are singletons. In the case of this clone: The antigen remains unidentified.

The V gene lost 3 bases and the J gene lost 4 bases, with 14 bases spanning the gap. Looked up from germline, CDR1 is SGHNT and CDR2 is YYREEE (reference sequence). This CDR3 is built from 15 residues. The sequencing used CD4+ T cells from PBMCs cultured with HCoV-229E spike peptides, collected before COVID-19 vaccination. V and J are TRBV5-4 and TRBJ2-1; tentative D call: TRBD2 (6 bases). The TCR originated in a human donor who received a COVID-19 vaccine. The CDR3 coding sequence is TGTGCCAGCAGCTCGGATCCCGGGACTTACAATGAGCAGTTCTTC. As protein: CASSSDPGTYNEQFF.